Listed here are 30 T cell receptor beta chains from one sample, sequenced in a study of T cell clonotyping in hematopoietic cell transplantation. Produced via immunoSEQ multiplex PCR; TCRdb's table is partial and in-frame only. The repertoire holds about 41,000 clones, with 95% as singletons. The sequenced sample consisted of peripheral blood mononuclear cells. These receptors all stem from a man younger than 45 in good health. Some clones in this sample may be carry-over from other donors' samples.

This chain connects TRBV4-3 to TRBJ1-2, with D uncertain. The V gene's germline CDR1 is LGHNA and CDR2 YSLEER. V lost 0 bases and J lost 10, with 15 bases in between. This CDR3 is 14 amino acids long. CDR3 residues: CASSQDLKGLDYTF. CDR3 sequence (DNA): TGCGCCAGCAGCCAAGATCTTAAGGGCCTAGACTACACCTTC.

V gene TRBV15 combines with J gene TRBJ1-2; a possible D gene is TRBD1 (5 bases). The germline V and J ends were trimmed by 0 bases and 1 base, with 12 bases remaining between them. CDR3 size: 16 residues. Germline CDR1 and CDR2: LNHNV and YYDKDF (reference sequence). CDR3 nucleotide sequence: TGTGCCACCAGCAGAGAGGCAGGGCAACTTAACTATGGCTACACCTTC. Amino acid sequence: CATSREAGQLNYGYTF.

This chain uses TRBV7-6 with TRBJ2-2, with a weak D call TRBD2 (5 bases). Deletions cut 5 bases from V and 4 bases from J, with 14 bases between. The germline V gene encodes CDR1 SGHVS and CDR2 FNYEAQ. The CDR3 loop spans 15 amino acids. CDR3 nucleotide sequence: TGTGCCAGCAGCCTCGGACTGGACTTCACCGGGGAGCTGTTTTTT. Protein sequence: CASSLGLDFTGELFF.

This clone was observed a few times. The V gene is TRBV9, the J gene TRBJ2-2, with 8 nucleotides matching TRBD1. This CDR3 region has 16 residues. Germline V CDR1 and CDR2: SGDLS, YYNGEE. Trimming cost V 3 bases and J 4 bases; bases outside gene matches: 8. In DNA, the CDR3 is TGTGCCAGCAGCGCCCAGACAGGGGCCGGCACCGGGGAGCTGTTTTTT. Translating it yields CASSAQTGAGTGELFF.

The V gene is TRBV7-6, the J gene TRBJ2-1; the match to TRBD2 covers 15 bases. Trimming removed 4 bases from V and 8 bases from J; junction bases left unmatched: 3. The CDR3 consists of 15 residues. The germline gives CDR1 SGHVS, CDR2 FNYEAQ. For the CDR3, the DNA is TGTGCCAGCAGCTGGACTAGCGGGAGGGCCGATGAGCAGTTCTTC. It is translated as CASSWTSGRADEQFF.

The V call is TRBV5-1, the J call TRBJ1-4; TRBD1 is a possible D gene (5 bases). Trimming took off 1 base at V and 3 bases at J, with 10 bases between the two ends. Germline-derived CDR1 and CDR2 are SGHRS and YFSETQ. The CDR3 runs 15 residues. The CDR3 DNA reads TGCGCCAGCAGCTTGCTGCAGGGATCTAATGAAAAACTGTTTTTT. This translates into CASSLLQGSNEKLFF.

The rearrangement uses TRBV6-5 and TRBJ1-5; D is possibly TRBD1 (5 bases). Germline V CDR1 and CDR2: MNHEY, SVGAGI. V was pared by 6 bases and J by 4 bases, with 13 bases between. The CDR3 length is 14 residues. The CDR3 reads CASSEDSTNQPQHF. CDR3 bases: TGTGCCAGCAGCGAAGACAGCACTAATCAGCCCCAGCATTTT.

V is TRBV25-1 and J is TRBJ2-7; D is ambiguous. The CDR3 loop spans 13 amino acids. Germline CDR1 MGHDK, CDR2 SYGVNS. Trimming removed 5 bases from V and 5 bases from J, with 13 bases in between. DNA for the CDR3: TGTGCCAGCAGTCCCACAGCCTGGGACGAGCAGTACTTC. It specifies CASSPTAWDEQYF.

The V call is TRBV6-5, the J call TRBJ2-2; the D gene could be TRBD1 or TRBD2 (5 bases each). The CDR3 totals 13 residues. Germline assignment: CDR1 MNHEY and CDR2 SVGAGI. V lost 6 bases to trimming and J lost 7 bases, with 12 bases between them. The CDR3 sequence: CASRGTGHGELFF. The CDR3 nucleotides are TGTGCCAGCAGGGGTACGGGGCACGGGGAGCTGTTTTTT.

The DNA of the CDR3 is TGTGCCAGTAACCTTGCGAACACCGGGGAGCTGTTTTTT. It is translated as CASNLANTGELFF. J is TRBJ2-2 and V is TRBV19; no definite D call. Trimming shortened V by 7 bases and J by 0 bases, and 6 bases separated the two germline ends. Germline CDR1 and CDR2: LNHDA and SQIVND (reference sequence). CDR3 size: 13 residues. The variable domain in full, with the rest retrieved from reference TRBV19 and TRBJ2-2, is DGGITQSPKYLFRKEGQNVTLSCEQNLNHDAMYWYRQDPGQGLRLIYYSQIVNDFQKGDIAEGYSVSREKKESFPLTVTSAQKNPTAFYLCASNLANTGELFFGEGSRLTVL.

The chain couples TRBV5-1 to TRBJ2-7; the D call may be TRBD1 or TRBD2 (5 bases each). CDR1 and CDR2 (germline): SGHRS, YFSETQ. The CDR3 is 15 amino acids. Trimming removed 0 bases from V and 3 bases from J, with 13 bases in between. CDR3: CASSLVPGSHYEQYF. Written as DNA, the CDR3 is TGCGCCAGCAGCTTGGTGCCAGGGAGCCACTACGAGCAGTACTTC.

The chain joins TRBV2 to TRBJ1-2; D remains unclear. Germline CDR1 is SNHLY and CDR2 is FYNNEI. This CDR3 is 12 amino acids long. V gave up 5 bases and J gave up 2 bases, with 6 bases separating them. CDR3 region: CASSPVNYGYTF. DNA for the CDR3: TGTGCCAGCAGTCCAGTGAACTATGGCTACACCTTC.

The chain has TRBV27 and TRBJ1-4, with 7 bases lining up with TRBD1. J was trimmed by 3 bases and V by 6 bases; bases with no gene match: 4. Germline V gene lookup returns CDR1 MNHEY and CDR2 SMNVEV (reference sequence). This CDR3 has 14 residues. In nucleotides, the CDR3 is TGTGCCAGCAGCCAGGGACAGCCTAATGAAAAACTGTTTTTT. Encoded protein: CASSQGQPNEKLFF.

CDR3 DNA: TGCGCCAGCAGCTTGGCGGCAGGACTCTCCTACGAGCAGTACTTC. This translates into CASSLAAGLSYEQYF. The chain joins TRBV5-1 to TRBJ2-7; the D gene is possibly TRBD2 (5 bases). Germline V gene data show CDR1 as SGHRS and CDR2 as YFSETQ. The CDR3 runs to 15 residues. V lost 0 bases and J 0 bases, leaving 10 bases between the germline ends.

The chain combines TRBV5-1 with TRBJ1-1, with TRBD1 as a possible D gene (5 bases). CDR1 SGHRS and CDR2 YFSETQ come from the germline V gene. Trimming took off 0 bases at V and 11 bases at J, with 11 bases between the two ends. The CDR3 has 12 residues. CDR3 in amino acids: CASSLGGVLAFF. The DNA for the CDR3 is TGCGCCAGCAGCTTGGGGGGGGTCCTGGCTTTCTTT.

The chain is built from TRBV29-1 and TRBJ2-7; 8 positions agree with TRBD1. Germline CDR1 and CDR2: SQVTM and ANQGSEA. The CDR3 runs 12 residues. V gave up 6 bases and J gave up 3 bases; unmatched junction bases: 4. CDR3 protein: CSVRQGIYEQYF. In DNA form, the CDR3 reads TGCAGCGTGCGACAGGGGATCTACGAGCAGTACTTC.

In nucleotides, the CDR3 is TGTGCCACCAGCAGAGACGTCAGCTCTGGAAACACCATATATTTT. It yields the protein CATSRDVSSGNTIYF. V and J are TRBV15 and TRBJ1-3; no firm D call. This CDR3 region has 15 residues. CDR1 is LNHNV and CDR2 is YYDKDF in the germline V gene (reference sequence). Between the trimmed V and J ends, which lost 0 bases and 0 bases, there was a span of 6 bases.

The CDR3 protein is CASSLKQRNYGYTF. The CDR3 nucleotides are TGTGCCAGCAGTCTTAAGCAGAGAAACTATGGCTACACCTTC. This chain links TRBV2 with TRBJ1-2; D not resolved. With 5 bases removed from V and 2 bases from J, the gap between germline ends came to 12 bases. This CDR3 comprises 14 residues. The germline CDR1 and CDR2 sequences are SNHLY and FYNNEI. Filled out from reference TRBV2 and TRBJ1-2, the complete variable domain reads EPEVTQTPSHQVTQMGQEVILRCVPISNHLYFYWYRQILGQKVEFLVSFYNNEISEKSEIFDDQFSVERPDGSNFTLKIRSTKLEDSAMYFCASSLKQRNYGYTFGSGTRLTVV.

The J gene is TRBJ1-2, the V gene TRBV5-1; weak D call: TRBD1 (5 bases). The CDR3 runs 13 residues. CDR1 is SGHRS, CDR2 YFSETQ, per germline. V was cut by 6 bases and J by 2 bases, with 11 bases left in between. The CDR3 spells CASTGAENYGYTF. Here the CDR3 DNA reads TGCGCCAGCACCGGGGCAGAAAACTATGGCTACACCTTC.

The genes are TRBV29-1 and TRBJ2-7; 12 bases fit TRBD1. Germline V lookup: CDR1 SQVTM, CDR2 ANQGSEA. This CDR3 is built from 13 residues. For the CDR3, the DNA is TGCAGCGTTGAAGGGGGAGGGGGACAGGGGGCTCTCGTT. It yields the protein CSVEGGGGQGALV.

The chain is built from TRBV6-5 and TRBJ2-5, with D unclear. V was clipped by 8 bases and J by 5 bases, with 9 bases between them. Germline assignment: CDR1 MNHEY and CDR2 SVGAGI. The CDR3 has 11 amino acids. CDR3 region: CASFRKETQYF. CDR3 nucleotide sequence: TGTGCCAGCTTTAGGAAGGAGACCCAGTACTTC.

The chain carries TRBV9 and TRBJ2-7, with 8 bases that match TRBD2. The CDR3 is 15 residues long. Germline CDR1 SGDLS, CDR2 YYNGEE. Germline trimming cut 0 bases from V and 7 bases from J; bases unmatched to any gene: 9. The CDR3 nucleotides read TGTGCCAGCAGCGTAGACGGGAGGGCCGGGGATGAGCAGTACTTC. Its protein product is CASSVDGRAGDEQYF. The full variable domain, with the rest looked up from reference TRBV9 and TRBJ2-7, is DSGVTQTPKHLITATGQRVTLRCSPRSGDLSVYWYQQSLDQGLQFLIQYYNGEERAKGNILERFSAQQFPDLHSELNLSSLELGDSALYFCASSVDGRAGDEQYFGPGTRLTVT.

The chain has TRBV4-2 and TRBJ1-4, with 10 bases identical to TRBD1. J was trimmed by 7 bases and V by 3 bases; bases with no gene match: 8. The germline V gene has CDR1 LGHNA and CDR2 YNFKEQ. The CDR3 covers 16 residues. The CDR3 nucleotides are TGTGCCAGCAGCCAGAACGGACAGGGGGAATTTGAAAAACTGTTTTTT. It specifies CASSQNGQGEFEKLFF.

V gene TRBV19 combines with J gene TRBJ2-7; 10 bases fit TRBD2. CDR3 length: 16 residues. CDR1 is LNHDA, CDR2 SQIVND, per germline (reference sequence). With V trimmed by 4 bases and J by 3 bases, 9 bases remained unmatched. The CDR3 spells CASSREASGGSYEQYF. CDR3 sequence (DNA): TGTGCCAGTAGTAGAGAGGCTAGCGGGGGCAGCTACGAGCAGTACTTC.

This clone is a singleton in its sample. The rearrangement links TRBV25-1 to TRBJ2-3, with D unclear. Germline CDR1 and CDR2: MGHDK and SYGVNS. The V end was cut by 3 bases, the J end by 2 bases, with 3 bases between. There are 12 residues in the CDR3. The CDR3 spells CASSETTDTQYF. The CDR3 coding sequence is TGTGCCAGCAGTGAGACCACAGATACGCAGTATTTT. The variable domain in full, completed from reference TRBV25-1 and TRBJ2-3, reads EADIYQTPRYLVIGTGKKITLECSQTMGHDKMYWYQQDPGMELHLIHYSYGVNSTEKGDLSSESTVSRIRTEHFPLTLESARPSHTSQYLCASSETTDTQYFGPGTRLTVL.

The rearrangement links TRBV27 to TRBJ1-4; tentatively, D is TRBD1 (6 bases). V was trimmed by 5 bases and J by 2 bases, leaving 9 bases between them. CDR1 and CDR2 (germline): MNHEY, SMNVEV (reference sequence). The CDR3 has 14 residues. Here the CDR3 reads CASSLGQTNEKLFF. The CDR3, as DNA: TGTGCCAGCAGTCTTGGACAGACTAATGAAAAACTGTTTTTT.

The rearrangement links TRBV16 to TRBJ1-2; 8 bases match TRBD1. The V segment lost 1 base and the J segment 7 bases; nucleotides outside the gene matches: 11. The CDR3 totals 16 residues. The germline CDR1 and CDR2 sequences are KGHSY and FQNENV. This CDR3 is CASSQLDMGQDLGYTF. In nucleotides, the CDR3 is TGTGCCAGCAGCCAATTGGATATGGGACAGGATCTTGGCTACACCTTC.

The CDR3 reads CASSSSGNRNEQYF. In nucleotides, the CDR3 is TGCGCCAGCAGCTCCAGCGGGAATCGGAACGAGCAGTACTTC. The rearrangement joins TRBV5-1 to TRBJ2-7; 7 bases line up with TRBD2. Trimming cost V 3 bases and J 5 bases; bases outside gene matches: 8. Germline CDR1 is SGHRS and CDR2 is YFSETQ. The CDR3 consists of 14 residues.

The V and J genes are TRBV19 and TRBJ1-5; D not resolved. V lost 5 bases and J 1 base, leaving 6 bases between the germline ends. CDR3 length: 13 amino acids. Germline V gene lookup returns CDR1 LNHDA and CDR2 SQIVND (reference sequence). CDR3 in amino acids: CASSLGSNQPQHF. CDR3 bases: TGTGCCAGTAGTCTGGGGAGCAATCAGCCCCAGCATTTT.

The chain couples TRBV19 to TRBJ1-6; D uncertain. Trimming left V 2 bases short and J 9 bases short, with 14 bases between. The CDR3 contains 15 residues. The germline gives CDR1 LNHDA, CDR2 SQIVND (reference sequence). DNA for the CDR3: TGTGCCAGTAGTATACCCGGGCATCGGGGTTCACCCCTCCACTTT. Translating gives CASSIPGHRGSPLHF. Full variable domain (outside the CDR3, taken from reference TRBV19 and TRBJ1-6): DGGITQSPKYLFRKEGQNVTLSCEQNLNHDAMYWYRQDPGQGLRLIYYSQIVNDFQKGDIAEGYSVSREKKESFPLTVTSAQKNPTAFYLCASSIPGHRGSPLHFGNGTRLTVT.